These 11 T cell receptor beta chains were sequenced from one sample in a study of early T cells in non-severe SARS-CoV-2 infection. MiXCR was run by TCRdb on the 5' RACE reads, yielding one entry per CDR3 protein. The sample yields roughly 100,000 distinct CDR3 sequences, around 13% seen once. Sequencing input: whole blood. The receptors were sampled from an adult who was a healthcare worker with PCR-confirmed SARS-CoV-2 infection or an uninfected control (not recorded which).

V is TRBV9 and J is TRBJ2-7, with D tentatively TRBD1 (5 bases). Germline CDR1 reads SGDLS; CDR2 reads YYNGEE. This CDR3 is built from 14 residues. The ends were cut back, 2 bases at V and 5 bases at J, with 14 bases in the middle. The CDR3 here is CASSVQGTADEQYF. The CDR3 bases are TGTGCCAGCAGCGTTCAGGGTACCGCCGACGAGCAGTACTTC.

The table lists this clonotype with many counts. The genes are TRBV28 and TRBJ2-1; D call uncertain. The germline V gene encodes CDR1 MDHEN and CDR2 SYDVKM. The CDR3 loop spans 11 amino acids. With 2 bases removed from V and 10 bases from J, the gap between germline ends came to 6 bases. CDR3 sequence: CASSLITEQFF. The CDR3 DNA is TGTGCCAGCAGTTTAATCACAGAGCAGTTCTTC.

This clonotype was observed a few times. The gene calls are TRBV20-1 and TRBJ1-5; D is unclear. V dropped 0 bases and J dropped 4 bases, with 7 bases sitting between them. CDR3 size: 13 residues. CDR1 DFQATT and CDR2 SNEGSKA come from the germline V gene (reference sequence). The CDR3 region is CSARDLGNQPQHF. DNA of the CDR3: TGCAGTGCTAGAGATCTGGGGAATCAGCCCCAGCATTTT.

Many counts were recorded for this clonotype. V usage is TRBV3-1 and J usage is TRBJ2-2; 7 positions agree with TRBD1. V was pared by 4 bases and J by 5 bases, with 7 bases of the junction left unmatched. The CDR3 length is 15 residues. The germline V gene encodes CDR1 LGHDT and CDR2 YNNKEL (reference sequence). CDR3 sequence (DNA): TGTGCCAGCAGCCTAGGGGGCGCACGGACCGGGGAGCTGTTTTTT. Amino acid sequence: CASSLGGARTGELFF.

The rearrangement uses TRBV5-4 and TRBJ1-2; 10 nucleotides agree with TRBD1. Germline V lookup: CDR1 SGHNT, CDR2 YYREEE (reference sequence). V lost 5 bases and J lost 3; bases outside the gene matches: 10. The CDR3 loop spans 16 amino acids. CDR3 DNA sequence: TGTGCCAGCAGTGACAGGGGGCGCGGCGGGGACTATGGCTACACCTTC. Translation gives CASSDRGRGGDYGYTF. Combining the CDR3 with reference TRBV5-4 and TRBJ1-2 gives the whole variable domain ETGVTQSPTHLIKTRGQQVTLRCSSQSGHNTVSWYQQALGQGPQFIFQYYREEENGRGNFPPRFSGLQFPNYSSELNVNALELDDSALYLCASSDRGRGGDYGYTFGSGTRLTVV.

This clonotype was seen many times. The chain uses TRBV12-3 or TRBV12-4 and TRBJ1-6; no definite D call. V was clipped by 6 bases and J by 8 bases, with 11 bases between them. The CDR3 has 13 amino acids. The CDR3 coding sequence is TGTGCCAGCAGCCAAAGGGCCCATTCACCCCTCCACTTT. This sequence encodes CASSQRAHSPLHF.

CDR3 protein: CASSLQGAGNQPQHF. DNA for the CDR3: TGCGCCAGCAGCTTACAGGGGGCTGGGAATCAGCCCCAGCATTTT. The gene calls are TRBV5-1 and TRBJ1-5; 9 bases are shared with TRBD1. CDR1 and CDR2 (germline): SGHRS, YFSETQ. Trimming at V came to 2 bases and at J to 4 bases, leaving 4 bases not matched to a gene. This CDR3 has 15 amino acids.

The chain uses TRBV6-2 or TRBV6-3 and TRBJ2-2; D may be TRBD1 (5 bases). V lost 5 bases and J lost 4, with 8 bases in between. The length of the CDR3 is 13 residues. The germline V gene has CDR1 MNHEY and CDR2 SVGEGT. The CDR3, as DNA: TGTGCCAGCAGTCAGACAGTCACCGGGGAGCTGTTTTTT. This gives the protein CASSQTVTGELFF.

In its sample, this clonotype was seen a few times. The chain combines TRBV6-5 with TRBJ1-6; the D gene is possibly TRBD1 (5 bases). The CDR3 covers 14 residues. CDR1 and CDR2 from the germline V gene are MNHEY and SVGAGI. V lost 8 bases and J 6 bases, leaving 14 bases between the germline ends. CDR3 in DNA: TGTGCCAGCGCCAGGGCGTTTAGTAATTCACCCCTCCACTTT. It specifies CASARAFSNSPLHF.

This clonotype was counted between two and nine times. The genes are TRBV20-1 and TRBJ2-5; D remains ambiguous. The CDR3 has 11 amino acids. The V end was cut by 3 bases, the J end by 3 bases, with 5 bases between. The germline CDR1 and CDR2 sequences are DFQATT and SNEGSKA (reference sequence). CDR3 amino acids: CSARAEETQYF. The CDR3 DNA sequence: TGCAGTGCTAGGGCGGAAGAGACCCAGTACTTC.

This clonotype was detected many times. The CDR3 DNA reads TGTGCCAGCAGCCCAAGGACAGATCAAGGGTTGGGCATTCAGTACTTC. Its translation: CASSPRTDQGLGIQYF. This chain connects TRBV7-9 to TRBJ2-4; tentatively, D is TRBD1 (6 bases). Between the trimmed V and J ends, which lost 5 bases and 9 bases, there was a span of 23 bases. The CDR3 is 16 amino acids. Per germline, CDR1 SEHNR and CDR2 FQNEAQ (reference sequence).